The next 17 T cell receptor beta chains were all read from a single sample in a study of regulatory T cells in long-lasting Graves disease. CDR3-region Arm-PCR and iRepertoire HTBI primers produced the TCR beta libraries. TCRdb reprocessed the multiplex PCR reads with MiXCR, giving one entry per CDR3 protein. The sample consists of about 470,000 distinct CDR3 sequences, roughly 21% of them appearing once. Noted time point: persistent/refractory GD, antithyroid drugs over 5 years with positive TRAb. RNA isolated from PBMCs was used to make the TCR library. The sequencing used peripheral blood mononuclear cells (PBMCs), collected when the disease was refractory, from a patient treated with antithyroid drugs. The origin of the receptors is a female donor with Graves disease.

On this clonotype itself: A far larger clone is one nucleotide away, so this likely arose from a read error. J is TRBJ1-3 and V is TRBV7-3; TRBD1 agrees at 11 bases. V trimming: 2 bases; J trimming: 1 base; junction bases outside the gene matches: 1. CDR3 length equals 16 residues. CDR1 is SGHTA, CDR2 FQGTGA, per germline. The CDR3 DNA is TGTGCCAGCAGCTTAGGGACAGGGGGTTCTGGAAACACCATATATTTT. Protein sequence: CASSLGTGGSGNTIYF.

The J gene is TRBJ1-1, the V gene TRBV6-2 or TRBV6-3; D remains ambiguous. Trimming stripped 2 bases from V and 1 base from J, with 8 bases between. The CDR3 contains 14 residues. CDR1 and CDR2 from the germline V gene are MNHEY and SVGEGT. The DNA for the CDR3 is TGTGCCAGCAGTTACGATACGGCGAACACTGAAGCTTTCTTT. Encoded protein: CASSYDTANTEAFF.

On this clonotype itself: This may stem from a read error, because a much larger clone lies one nucleotide away. The genes are TRBV12-3 or TRBV12-4 and TRBJ2-2; D perhaps matches TRBD2 (5 bases). The CDR3 consists of 14 residues. The CDR3 bases are TGTGCCAGCAGCCTGGCAGCCACCACCGGGGAGCTGCTTTTT. It encodes CASSLAATTGELLF.

Many counts were recorded for this clonotype. This chain uses TRBV7-2 with TRBJ2-5; no clear D gene. The CDR3 has 14 amino acids. V shed 1 base and J shed 2 bases, with 8 bases lying between them. The germline gives CDR1 SGHTA, CDR2 FQGNSA. The CDR3 coding sequence is TGTGCCAGCAGCTTAGGACTGTTTCAAGAGACCCAGTACTTC. This sequence encodes CASSLGLFQETQYF.

The chain is built from TRBV29-1 and TRBJ2-7, with D possibly being TRBD2 (6 bases). Deletions cut 3 bases from V and 2 bases from J, with 14 bases between. This CDR3 is built from 14 residues. CDR1 and CDR2 from the germline V gene are SQVTM and ANQGSEA. The CDR3 sequence: CSVDSGESAYEQYF. The CDR3 nucleotides read TGCAGCGTTGATTCGGGGGAATCGGCCTACGAGCAGTACTTC.

The sample holds many counts of this clonotype. The J gene is TRBJ1-1, the V gene TRBV7-2, with 7 bases that match TRBD1. Germline V gene data show CDR1 as SGHTA and CDR2 as FQGNSA. The CDR3 spans 14 residues. With V trimmed by 10 bases and J by 4 bases, 12 bases remained unmatched. The CDR3 sequence: CATEQGFRGTEAFF. The CDR3 coding sequence is TGTGCCACCGAACAGGGGTTTCGGGGCACTGAAGCTTTCTTT. The entire variable domain, with the rest obtained from reference TRBV7-2 and TRBJ1-1, is as follows: GAGVSQSPSNKVTEKGKDVELRCDPISGHTALYWYRQSLGQGLEFLIYFQGNSAPDKSGLPSDRFSAERTGGSVSTLTIQRTQQEDSAVYLCATEQGFRGTEAFFGQGTRLTVV.

The rearrangement links TRBV4-2 to TRBJ1-2; 7 nucleotides agree with TRBD1. CDR3 length equals 14 residues. V lost 2 bases and J lost 8; bases outside the gene matches: 8. Germline lookup yields CDR1 LGHNA and CDR2 YNFKEQ. The CDR3 DNA is TGTGCCAGCAGCCAAACGGGACAGCGCGAAGGCTACACCTTC. Residues: CASSQTGQREGYTF.

This clonotype turned up a few times. The gene calls are TRBV6-1 and TRBJ2-7; TRBD2 might be the D (5 bases). The CDR3 extends over 13 amino acids. The V gene lost 7 bases and the J gene lost 6 bases, with 16 bases spanning the gap. Germline assignment: CDR1 MNHNS and CDR2 SASEGT. CDR3 amino acids: CASTLLGSGEQYF. CDR3 nucleotide sequence: TGTGCCAGCACCCTCCTTGGAAGCGGCGAGCAGTACTTC.

This clonotype was detected many times. This sequence joins TRBV12-3 or TRBV12-4 and TRBJ1-2, with 9 bases fitting TRBD1. J gave up 4 bases and V 6 bases, and 6 bases lay outside the gene matches. This CDR3 has 14 residues. The CDR3 protein is CASRITGGTYGYTF. The CDR3 DNA reads TGTGCCAGCAGGATCACAGGGGGCACCTATGGCTACACCTTC.

This clonotype was detected ten times or more. The chain uses TRBV6-1 and TRBJ1-2; unclear D gene. Deletions cut 6 bases from V and 6 bases from J, with 14 bases between. This CDR3 has 13 residues. CDR1 is MNHNS and CDR2 is SASEGT in the germline V gene. As DNA, the CDR3 is TGTGCCAGCAGCTCAAGGGATGTAAATGGCTACACCTTC. Translated, it gives CASSSRDVNGYTF.

This clonotype showed up many times. The chain uses TRBV2 and TRBJ2-7; D is possibly TRBD1 (5 bases). This CDR3 has 15 amino acids. Trimming cost V 6 bases and J 3 bases, with 18 bases left between them. Germline V CDR1 and CDR2: SNHLY, FYNNEI. The DNA of the CDR3 is TGTGCCAGCAGCGAAAGGGTTACCAGGGACTACGAGCAGTACTTC. Translated, it gives CASSERVTRDYEQYF.

This clonotype occurred a few times. The genes are TRBV7-9 and TRBJ2-7; D may be TRBD1 (5 bases). Germline CDR1 is SEHNR and CDR2 is FQNEAQ (reference sequence). CDR3 length equals 13 residues. V was pared by 1 base and J by 6 bases, with 10 bases between. CDR3 DNA sequence: TGTGCCAGCAGCTTAGTTGCAGGGTCCGAGCAGTACTTC. Amino acid sequence: CASSLVAGSEQYF.

The sample holds a few counts of this clonotype. The chain couples TRBV27 to TRBJ2-3, with TRBD2 matching over 7 bases. V was clipped by 5 bases and J by 2 bases; unmatched bases: 7. This CDR3 contains 15 residues. Germline CDR1 MNHEY, CDR2 SMNVEV (reference sequence). The CDR3 here is CASSPGLVPTDTQYF. CDR3 DNA sequence: TGTGCCAGCAGTCCAGGACTAGTTCCCACAGATACGCAGTATTTT.

The table lists this clonotype with many counts. The genes are TRBV15 and TRBJ2-7; TRBD1 aligns across 9 bases. This CDR3 is built from 15 residues. V shed 3 bases, J shed 3 bases, and the junction held 6 bases outside the gene matches. Germline CDR1 and CDR2: LNHNV and YYDKDF (reference sequence). In nucleotides, the CDR3 is TGTGCCACCAGCAGGAGAGGACAGGGGATCTACGAGCAGTACTTC. It specifies CATSRRGQGIYEQYF. The whole variable domain, filled in from reference TRBV15 and TRBJ2-7, reads DAMVIQNPRYQVTQFGKPVTLSCSQTLNHNVMYWYQQKSSQAPKLLFHYYDKDFNNEADTPDNFQSRRPNTSFCFLDIRSPGLGDTAMYLCATSRRGQGIYEQYFGPGTRLTVT.

Regarding this clonotype: A read error may produce the germline difference seen at one junction end. The chain has TRBV20-1 and TRBJ2-7; a weak D match, TRBD1 (6 bases). Germline CDR1 DFQATT, CDR2 SNEGSKA (reference sequence). This CDR3 has 15 amino acids. The DNA of the CDR3 is TGCAGTGCTAGAGACACGAGATGGGACACCTACGAACAGTACTTC. Its translation: CSARDTRWDTYEQYF.

This clonotype was counted between two and nine times. The chain employs TRBV28 and TRBJ2-7; 7 bases line up with TRBD2. V dropped 5 bases and J dropped 7; count of bases not matched to a gene: 14. The CDR3 has 15 residues. The germline V gene has CDR1 MDHEN and CDR2 SYDVKM. The CDR3 here is CASSTHSPSGGEQYF. For the CDR3, the DNA is TGTGCCAGCAGTACCCACAGCCCGTCGGGAGGTGAGCAGTACTTC.

This chain connects TRBV7-2 to TRBJ2-1, with TRBD2 matching 9 bases. The ends lost 1 base at V and 6 bases at J; junction bases unmatched: 7. Germline V gene data show CDR1 as SGHTA and CDR2 as FQGNSA. This CDR3 spans 16 amino acids. CDR3 sequence: CASSLGASGVGNEQFF. CDR3 DNA: TGTGCCAGCAGCTTAGGGGCTAGCGGGGTCGGCAATGAGCAGTTCTTC.